The 27 T cell receptor beta chains presented below share a single source sample, sequenced in a study of PD-L1 blockade in urothelial cancer. Time point defined: pretreatment peripheral blood. Libraries were prepared by immunoSEQ multiplex PCR; TCRdb keeps only in-frame clonotypes and omits some of them. This sample has about 130,000 clones, with roughly 83% found just once. This specimen consisted of PBMCs, obtained around atezolizumab (anti-PD-L1) treatment. Receptors were obtained from a man aged 50-60 years with urothelial cancer.

The chain is built from TRBV19 and TRBJ1-5; D unclear. CDR3 length: 15 residues. Germline V gives CDR1 LNHDA, CDR2 SQIVND (reference sequence). V lost 1 base and J lost 5, with 12 bases in between. This CDR3 reads CASSIGETQDQPQHF. The DNA of the CDR3 is TGTGCCAGTAGTATAGGGGAGACCCAGGATCAGCCCCAGCATTTT.

The V call is TRBV4-2, the J call TRBJ1-4; D may be TRBD1 (5 bases). Between the trimmed V and J ends, which lost 3 bases and 8 bases, there was a span of 13 bases. CDR1 and CDR2 from the germline V gene are LGHNA and YNFKEQ. The length of the CDR3 is 14 residues. This chain's CDR3 is CASSQRQGSEKLFF. The DNA for the CDR3 is TGTGCCAGCAGCCAGCGGCAGGGTAGCGAAAAACTGTTTTTT.

The V gene is TRBV6-1, the J gene TRBJ1-1; TRBD1 aligns across 8 bases. The CDR3 totals 15 residues. J lost 1 base, V lost 4 bases, and 5 bases had no gene match. Germline values: CDR1 MNHNS, CDR2 SASEGT. CDR3 sequence: CASSGGGQENTEAFF. The CDR3 bases are TGTGCCAGCAGTGGGGGGGGACAGGAGAACACTGAAGCTTTCTTT.

This clone was seen many times. This chain uses TRBV4-1 with TRBJ1-2, with TRBD1 matching over 9 bases. J was trimmed by 7 bases and V by 3 bases; bases with no gene match: 12. The CDR3 contains 16 residues. Germline CDR1 MGHRA, CDR2 YSYEKL. CDR3 sequence reads: CASSQGIGTGIIGYTF. The CDR3 nucleotides are TGCGCCAGCAGCCAGGGGATCGGGACAGGGATTATTGGCTACACCTTC.

The V gene is TRBV25-1, the J gene TRBJ2-5; no clear D. V was cut by 6 bases and J by 5 bases, with 16 bases left in between. Germline V gene lookup returns CDR1 MGHDK and CDR2 SYGVNS. CDR3 size: 14 residues. CDR3 nucleotide sequence: TGTGCCAGCAGGACCTCCGGCGGTTTGGAGACCCAGTACTTC. This codes for CASRTSGGLETQYF.

The chain employs TRBV9 and TRBJ1-2; no firm D call. CDR1 and CDR2 (germline): SGDLS, YYNGEE. CDR3 size: 12 residues. V lost 4 bases and J lost 4, with 8 bases in between. The CDR3 spells CASSSLGYGYTF. CDR3 sequence (DNA): TGTGCCAGCAGCTCACTTGGCTATGGCTACACCTTC.

The J gene is TRBJ2-3, the V gene TRBV28; D is uncertain. CDR3 length: 15 residues. The germline V gene encodes CDR1 MDHEN and CDR2 SYDVKM. Trimming shortened V by 1 base and J by 2 bases, and 10 bases separated the two germline ends. CDR3 loop: CASSLFRKFTDTQYF. In DNA, the CDR3 is TGTGCCAGCAGTTTATTCAGGAAATTCACAGATACGCAGTATTTT.

This clone was counted only a few times. J is TRBJ1-2 and V is TRBV18, with D possibly TRBD1 on 6 matching bases. This CDR3 contains 13 residues. The germline V and J ends were trimmed by 5 bases and 4 bases, with 11 bases remaining between them. In germline, CDR1 is KGHSH, CDR2 LQKENI. Here the CDR3 DNA reads TGTGCCAGCTCAACCCAGGGGATCTATGGCTACACCTTC. It encodes CASSTQGIYGYTF.

The rearrangement links TRBV28 to TRBJ1-2, with a tentative D call TRBD1 (6 bases). Trimming cost V 8 bases and J 7 bases, with 26 bases left between them. The CDR3 consists of 16 residues. Germline V gene sequence: CDR1 MDHEN, CDR2 SYDVKM. CDR3 sequence reads: CASSGPKFTGKSGYTF. The CDR3 DNA reads as TGTGCCAGCTCCGGACCGAAATTTACAGGGAAGAGTGGCTACACCTTC.

V is TRBV7-2 and J is TRBJ2-7; a possible D gene is TRBD2 (6 bases). Trimming left V 4 bases short and J 6 bases short, with 22 bases between. CDR1 is SGHTA, CDR2 FQGNSA, per germline. The CDR3 has 16 amino acids. The chain's CDR3 is CASSSRRERPQGEQYF. Written as DNA, the CDR3 is TGTGCCAGCAGCTCCCGCCGGGAGCGTCCTCAGGGCGAGCAGTACTTC.

The chain is built from TRBV5-1 and TRBJ2-1; D might be TRBD2 (5 bases). V gave up 2 bases and J gave up 0 bases, with 12 bases separating them. The CDR3 covers 16 residues. The germline V gene encodes CDR1 SGHRS and CDR2 YFSETQ. The CDR3 DNA is TGCGCCAGCAGCTTCAGCGGAAGGAGCTCCTACAATGAGCAGTTCTTC. Its translation is CASSFSGRSSYNEQFF.

The chain uses TRBV19 and TRBJ2-7; D is possibly TRBD2 (6 bases). V gave up 9 bases and J gave up 3 bases, with 9 bases separating them. The V gene's germline CDR1 is LNHDA and CDR2 SQIVND (reference sequence). This CDR3 contains 11 residues. The CDR3 here is CASSGSYEQYF. The CDR3 DNA is TGTGCCAGCTCCGGGAGCTACGAGCAGTACTTC.

This clone has only one observation. The J gene is TRBJ2-6, the V gene TRBV2; no firm D call. This CDR3 region has 15 residues. Trimming took 7 bases from V and 0 from J, leaving 10 bases between them. Germline CDR1 is SNHLY and CDR2 is FYNNEI. The CDR3 reads CASTNGPSGANVLTF. The CDR3, as DNA: TGTGCCAGCACCAATGGCCCCTCTGGGGCCAACGTCCTGACTTTC.

This clone appeared once. The chain employs TRBV11-3 and TRBJ2-3; D is unresolved. Germline CDR1 reads SGHNT; CDR2 reads YENEEA. Trimming cost V 1 base and J 5 bases, with 10 bases left between them. The CDR3 spans 14 residues. For the CDR3, the DNA is TGTGCCAGCAGCTTAGGAGGAAAGAGAGATACGCAGTATTTT. Amino acid sequence: CASSLGGKRDTQYF. Looking up the rest from reference TRBV11-3 and TRBJ2-3 gives the full variable domain: EAGVVQSPRYKIIEKKQPVAFWCNPISGHNTLYWYLQNLGQGPELLIRYENEEAVDDSQLPKDRFSAERLKGVDSTLKIQPAELGDSAVYLCASSLGGKRDTQYFGPGTRLTVL.

The gene calls are TRBV28 and TRBJ1-3, with a possible D match to TRBD1 (6 bases). Germline V gene sequence: CDR1 MDHEN, CDR2 SYDVKM. The CDR3 has 14 amino acids. V shed 7 bases and J shed 9 bases, with 19 bases lying between them. CDR3 sequence reads: CASIAQGMIGTIYF. CDR3 coding DNA: TGTGCCAGCATCGCACAGGGAATGATCGGCACCATATATTTT.

This CDR3 reads CASSWPPNEQFF. In DNA, the CDR3 is TGCGCCAGCAGCTGGCCCCCCAATGAGCAGTTCTTC. The chain employs TRBV5-1 and TRBJ2-1; D unresolved. The V gene lost 3 bases and the J gene lost 6 bases, with 7 bases spanning the gap. The CDR3 runs 12 residues. Germline lookup yields CDR1 SGHRS and CDR2 YFSETQ.

This clone was detected once. The CDR3 loop is CASSLRTGTPEAFF. CDR3 in DNA: TGCGCCAGCAGCCTTCGGACAGGGACCCCTGAAGCTTTCTTT. This sequence joins TRBV4-1 and TRBJ1-1; 8 bases agree with TRBD1. Germline-derived CDR1 and CDR2 are MGHRA and YSYEKL. V lost 4 bases, J lost 6 bases, and 7 bases stayed unmatched. The CDR3 consists of 14 residues.

The chain employs TRBV7-3 and TRBJ2-3; 8 bases agree with TRBD2. J was trimmed by 2 bases and V by 5 bases; bases with no gene match: 6. The germline gives CDR1 SGHTA, CDR2 FQGTGA. The CDR3 has 15 residues. The CDR3 DNA reads as TGTGCCAGCAGCCCCACTAGCGGAATCACAGATACGCAGTATTTT. As protein: CASSPTSGITDTQYF.

This clone was found once. The gene calls are TRBV6-5 and TRBJ1-6; 8 bases map to TRBD1. The CDR3 is made up of 12 amino acids. Trimming at V came to 6 bases and at J to 8 bases, leaving 0 bases not matched to a gene. The germline CDR1 and CDR2 sequences are MNHEY and SVGAGI. CDR3 in DNA: TGTGCCAGCAGGGACAGGGATTCACCCCTCCACTTT. This translates into CASRDRDSPLHF.

As regards this clone: At one end, the junction sequence differs from germline, possibly due to a read error. The gene calls are TRBV30 and TRBJ1-4; D may be TRBD1 (6 bases). In germline, CDR1 is GTSNPN, CDR2 SVGIG (reference sequence). The CDR3 sequence is 12 residues long. As DNA, the CDR3 is TGTGGCTGGAAAGGGGGGGGTGGAAAACTGTTTTTT. As protein: CGWKGGGGKLFF.

The chain joins TRBV6-1 to TRBJ1-5; no reliable D call. The germline V gene encodes CDR1 MNHNS and CDR2 SASEGT. The V end lost 4 bases, the J end lost 0 bases, and 10 bases lay between the germline ends. The CDR3 has 15 residues. CDR3 DNA: TGTGCCAGCAGTGCAGACAAGTATAGCAATCAGCCCCAGCATTTT. It codes for CASSADKYSNQPQHF.

This clone was counted a few times. The chain couples TRBV19 to TRBJ2-1, with D unclear. Trimming took off 5 bases at V and 0 bases at J, with 11 bases between the two ends. This CDR3 spans 15 amino acids. The V gene's germline CDR1 is LNHDA and CDR2 SQIVND (reference sequence). The CDR3 DNA reads TGTGCCAGTAGTCCTCGCGAGAGCTCCTACAATGAGCAGTTCTTC. Protein product: CASSPRESSYNEQFF.

This clone was detected once. The chain employs TRBV15 and TRBJ2-5, with D unresolved. Trimming stripped 0 bases from V and 4 bases from J, with 9 bases between. CDR3 size: 14 residues. CDR1 is LNHNV and CDR2 is YYDKDF in the germline V gene (reference sequence). CDR3 nucleotides: TGTGCCACCAGCAGAGATCGTAGAAGAGAGACCCAGTACTTC. Protein: CATSRDRRRETQYF.

The chain couples TRBV7-2 to TRBJ2-3; 7 bases map to TRBD2. Germline V CDR1 and CDR2: SGHTA, FQGNSA. V lost 3 bases to trimming and J lost 3 bases; unmatched junction nucleotides: 12. This CDR3 has 17 residues. CDR3 residues: CASSFRLAYGGTDTQYF. CDR3 DNA: TGTGCCAGCAGCTTTCGGCTAGCTTACGGGGGGACAGATACGCAGTATTTT.

The chain couples TRBV19 to TRBJ2-6; 7 bases line up with TRBD2. Germline V gene lookup returns CDR1 LNHDA and CDR2 SQIVND (reference sequence). The trim removed 6 bases at V and 0 bases at J, leaving 2 bases unmatched. The CDR3 is made up of 15 amino acids. The CDR3 nucleotides read TGTGCCAGTAGATCGGGGGGCTCTGGGGCCAACGTCCTGACTTTC. This gives the protein CASRSGGSGANVLTF.

The chain carries TRBV4-2 and TRBJ2-7; D possibly corresponds to TRBD2 (6 bases). The CDR3 totals 14 residues. V lost 0 bases and J 1 base, leaving 7 bases between the germline ends. The germline V gene has CDR1 LGHNA and CDR2 YNFKEQ. CDR3 region: CASSQEDYSYEQYF. Here the CDR3 DNA reads TGTGCCAGCAGCCAAGAGGACTATTCCTACGAGCAGTACTTC.

V is TRBV7-2 and J is TRBJ2-7; D is unclear. Germline values: CDR1 SGHTA, CDR2 FQGNSA. The V end lost 5 bases, the J end lost 1 base, and 3 bases lay between the germline ends. The CDR3 is made up of 11 amino acids. The CDR3 sequence is CASSPSYEQYF. The CDR3 DNA sequence: TGTGCCAGCAGCCCTTCCTACGAGCAGTACTTC.